The 21 T cell receptor beta chains given below trace back to one sample, sequenced in a study of identical twins. MiXCR was run by TCRdb on the 5' RACE reads, yielding one entry per CDR3 protein. This table has approximately 500,000 distinct CDR3 sequences, approximately 16% appearing once. These sequences were also reported in another study, on yellow fever vaccine responses in identical twins.

Specimen: CD4+ T cells sorted from blood. Receptors were obtained from a woman aged 18-29 years in good health.

This clonotype was seen more than once but under ten times. The chain links TRBV7-9 to TRBJ2-5; no clear D gene. The CDR3 contains 12 residues. The germline CDR1 and CDR2 sequences are SEHNR and FQNEAQ (reference sequence). Trimming removed 6 bases from V and 4 bases from J, with 9 bases in between. CDR3 amino acids: CASSYIGETQYF. The DNA for the CDR3 is TGTGCCAGCAGTTATATAGGAGAGACCCAGTACTTC.

The rearrangement joins TRBV24-1 to TRBJ2-7; D perhaps matches TRBD1 (6 bases). Trimming took 9 bases from V and 1 from J, leaving 9 bases between them. The CDR3 totals 12 residues. Germline loops: CDR1 KGHDR, CDR2 SFDVKD. The CDR3 sequence is CATQGRSYEQYF. The CDR3 DNA is TGTGCCACCCAGGGGAGATCCTACGAGCAGTACTTC.

This chain uses TRBV20-1 with TRBJ2-7; TRBD1 matches at 10 bases. This CDR3 has 15 amino acids. Germline CDR1 reads DFQATT; CDR2 reads SNEGSKA (reference sequence). After removal of 4 bases from V and 2 bases from J, the junction contained 8 bases not matched to a gene. CDR3 protein: CSAKRTDRGTYEQYF. As DNA, the CDR3 is TGCAGTGCTAAGCGAACGGACAGGGGGACCTACGAGCAGTACTTC.

This clonotype has ten or more counts. The CDR3 region has the DNA TGTGCCAGCAGTTTAACTAGCGGGAGAGGGGAGACCCAGTACTTC. Amino acid sequence: CASSLTSGRGETQYF. The chain couples TRBV12-3 or TRBV12-4 to TRBJ2-5, with TRBD2 matching 11 bases. There are 15 residues in the CDR3. Unmatched junction bases numbered 4, after V lost 2 bases and J lost 5 bases.

This clonotype was seen a handful of times. This chain uses TRBV3-1 with TRBJ1-5, with 7 bases fitting TRBD1. Germline lookup yields CDR1 LGHDT and CDR2 YNNKEL (reference sequence). The length of the CDR3 is 14 residues. Germline trimming cut 3 bases from V and 6 bases from J; bases unmatched to any gene: 5. CDR3 sequence: CASSHEGARQPQHF. The CDR3 coding sequence is TGTGCCAGCAGCCATGAGGGGGCTCGTCAGCCCCAGCATTTT.

This chain links TRBV12-3 or TRBV12-4 with TRBJ2-1; a possible D gene is TRBD1 (6 bases). CDR3 length: 15 residues. V shed 8 bases and J shed 9 bases, with 23 bases lying between them. CDR3 in DNA: TGTGCCAGCTGGGGGCCGGCAGGGAAAATGGGTGAGCAGTTCTTC. Translating it yields CASWGPAGKMGEQFF.

This clonotype was seen a handful of times. CDR3 residues: CASSPGRGQGSGTGELFF. The CDR3 DNA reads TGTGCCAGCAGCCCCGGGAGAGGGCAGGGCAGTGGTACCGGGGAGCTGTTTTTT. The V and J genes are TRBV28 and TRBJ2-2; TRBD2 is a possible D gene (6 bases). The CDR3 loop spans 18 amino acids. Trimming took 6 bases from V and 5 from J, leaving 25 bases between them. Germline CDR1 MDHEN, CDR2 SYDVKM.

This clonotype has a handful of counts. The chain joins TRBV3-1 to TRBJ2-6; tentative D call: TRBD1 (6 bases). This CDR3 spans 21 amino acids. Germline V gene sequence: CDR1 LGHDT, CDR2 YNNKEL (reference sequence). V dropped 3 bases and J dropped 0 bases, with 24 bases sitting between them. CDR3 residues: CASSQVTGPSSQTSGANVLTF. CDR3 DNA: TGTGCCAGCAGCCAGGTAACAGGGCCTTCAAGTCAAACCTCTGGGGCCAACGTCCTGACTTTC. Full variable domain (remainder filled in from reference TRBV3-1 and TRBJ2-6): DTAVSQTPKYLVTQMGNDKSIKCEQNLGHDTMYWYKQDSKKFLKIMFSYNNKELIINETVPNRFSPKSPDKAHLNLHINSLELGDSAVYFCASSQVTGPSSQTSGANVLTFGAGSRLTVL.

Many counts were recorded for this clonotype. At one of its ends the junction is not consistent with the germline gene, which may arise from a read error. CDR3 DNA sequence: TGTGCCAGCAGCTTCGGCAGGGACACTGAAGCTTTCTTT. The encoded protein is CASSFGRDTEAFF. The J gene is TRBJ1-1, the V gene TRBV5-1; perhaps TRBD1 as D (5 bases). This CDR3 spans 13 amino acids. The germline V gene encodes CDR1 SGHRS and CDR2 YFSETQ. Based on the CDR3 plus reference TRBV5-1 and TRBJ1-1, the full variable domain is KAGVTQTPRYLIKTRGQQVTLSCSPISGHRSVSWYQQTPGQGLQFLFEYFSETQRNKGNFPGRFSGRQFSNSRSEMNVSTLELGDSALYLCASSFGRDTEAFFGQGTRLTVV.

The gene calls are TRBV21-1 and TRBJ2-7; TRBD2 is taken as the D call from the table, unchecked against the DNA. TRBV21-1 is given as a pseudogene. The CDR3 covers 22 residues. The CDR3 is CASRWAQGGPEVSYGIGGEQYF. The DNA of the CDR3 is TGTGCCAGTCGATGGGCCCAGGGTGGGCCTGAAGTGTCGTACGGTATTGGGGGTGAGCAGTACTTC.

J is TRBJ2-7 and V is TRBV18, with D perhaps being TRBD1 or TRBD2 (5 bases each). The V gene's germline CDR1 is KGHSH and CDR2 LQKENI. The CDR3 has 14 residues. The V and J ends lost 3 bases and 0 bases respectively, with 9 bases between them. CDR3 nucleotide sequence: TGTGCCAGCTCACCCCCGGGGCTCTCCTACGAGCAGTACGTC. As protein: CASSPPGLSYEQYV.

This clonotype showed up just a few times. CDR3 DNA: TGCGCCAGCAGCTTTCCGGACAGGGGAGGACGATCACAATCTATCCCAGATACGCAGTATTTT. It specifies CASSFPDRGGRSQSIPDTQYF. J is TRBJ2-3 and V is TRBV5-1; TRBD1 matches at 9 bases. V lost 2 bases and J lost 4; bases outside the gene matches: 23. Germline CDR1 SGHRS, CDR2 YFSETQ. The CDR3 runs 21 residues.

This clonotype has a handful of counts. The chain employs TRBV12-3 or TRBV12-4 and TRBJ2-1, with a tentative D call TRBD2 (6 bases). The length of the CDR3 is 16 residues. The V end lost 4 bases, the J end lost 5 bases, and 18 bases lay between the germline ends. The CDR3 nucleotides read TGTGCCAGCAGTTATGTGGGTTGGGGGGACGACAATGAGCAGTTCTTC. Its translation: CASSYVGWGDDNEQFF.

This clonotype has only a few counts. The chain employs TRBV4-2 and TRBJ2-1; no clear D. This CDR3 region has 11 residues. CDR1 is LGHNA and CDR2 is YNFKEQ in the germline V gene. Trimming left V 1 base short and J 16 bases short, with 11 bases between. The CDR3 nucleotides are TGTGCCAGCAGCCAAGGAGGCCCTTCTTTCTTC. This encodes CASSQGGPSFF.

This clonotype has a handful of counts. The chain employs TRBV12-3 or TRBV12-4 and TRBJ1-1; 8 nucleotides match TRBD1. Unmatched junction bases numbered 10, after V lost 6 bases and J lost 4 bases. This CDR3 is 15 amino acids long. The CDR3 reads CASSPQDRDVTEAFF. CDR3 sequence (DNA): TGTGCCAGCAGCCCGCAGGACAGGGACGTCACTGAAGCTTTCTTT.

As concerns this clonotype: Relative to the germline gene, one junction end is altered; a read error may explain this. CDR3 DNA: TGTGCCAGCACCTTAGCGGGGGTGCGCGCAGATACGCAGTATTTT. Protein sequence: CASTLAGVRADTQYF. This chain uses TRBV7-9 with TRBJ2-3, with TRBD2 matching 9 bases. The CDR3 covers 15 residues. Germline V gene lookup returns CDR1 SEHNR and CDR2 FQNEAQ (reference sequence).

There are many counts of this clonotype. The chain carries TRBV12-3 or TRBV12-4 and TRBJ2-7; 8 nucleotides match TRBD2. J lost 1 base, V lost 2 bases, and 4 bases had no gene match. CDR3 length equals 15 residues. The CDR3 sequence: CASSLSGGPSYEQYV. Here the CDR3 DNA reads TGTGCCAGCAGTTTAAGCGGGGGACCTTCCTACGAGCAGTACGTC.

The V and J genes are TRBV6-1 and TRBJ2-4, with 9 positions matching TRBD1. This CDR3 has 15 residues. V gave up 5 bases and J gave up 8 bases; unmatched junction bases: 10. Germline CDR1 is MNHNS and CDR2 is SASEGT. Here the CDR3 DNA reads TGTGCCAGCAGTAAAAACAGGGGGCGCGAGTACATTCAGTACTTC. Amino acids: CASSKNRGREYIQYF.

There are many counts of this clonotype. The V gene is TRBV11-2, the J gene TRBJ2-1, with D tentatively TRBD1 (5 bases). This CDR3 is 15 amino acids long. The V and J ends lost 1 base and 0 bases respectively, with 7 bases between them. The germline V gene has CDR1 SGHAT and CDR2 FQNNGV. CDR3 amino acids: CASSLGGLSYNEQFF. The DNA for the CDR3 is TGTGCCAGCAGCTTAGGGGGCCTCTCCTACAATGAGCAGTTCTTC.

The gene calls are TRBV20-1 and TRBJ1-2; D not resolved. The V end lost 2 bases, the J end lost 8 bases, and 9 bases lay between the germline ends. The CDR3 is 11 residues long. The germline V gene encodes CDR1 DFQATT and CDR2 SNEGSKA (reference sequence). DNA of the CDR3: TGCAGTGCTAGACGGGTAGGGGGCTACACCTTC. As protein: CSARRVGGYTF.

The rearrangement uses TRBV5-1 and TRBJ2-2; perhaps TRBD2 as D (6 bases). Per the germline V gene, CDR1 is SGHRS and CDR2 is YFSETQ. CDR3 length: 15 amino acids. V was pared by 4 bases and J by 9 bases, with 19 bases between. The chain's CDR3 is CASSPGEVYSRELFF. CDR3 nucleotides: TGCGCCAGCAGCCCCGGGGAGGTCTACTCTCGGGAGCTGTTTTTT.